This section outlines one T cell receptor beta chain sequence together with its context. CDR3 length equals 15 residues. Germline V gene lookup returns CDR1 ENHRY and CDR2 SYGVKD. With 4 bases clipped from V and 7 bases from J, the junction kept 7 bases outside the gene matches. This record belongs to a study of blood T cell repertoires in COVID-19. Study context: COVID-19 samples collected from the United States, Italy and Spain covered acute and convalescent phases. T cells, B-cell-depleted T cells, or PBMCs supplied cDNA or gDNA.

One Seattle source followed patients from active infection through their disease course. The method was immunoSEQ multiplex PCR; TCRdb's version includes in-frame clones alone and lacks a portion of them. The sample includes about 160,000 clones, about 83% of them seen just once. The sequenced material came from peripheral blood. The chain recombines TRBV10-3 with TRBJ1-6, with 7 bases identical to TRBD1. This TCR derives from a woman in her 70s with COVID-19, enrolled during active disease. DNA of the CDR3: TGTGCCATCAGTGTCGAGGGACAGTTCAATTCACCCCTCCACTTT. This translates into CAISVEGQFNSPLHF.